Listed here are 10 T cell receptor beta chains from one sample, sequenced in a study of blood T cell repertoires in COVID-19 (dated by TCRdb to 2020 to 2022). Libraries were prepared through the immunoSEQ multiplex PCR assay. TCRdb carries this immuneACCESS record with in-frame sequences only. Its versions omit some clonotypes, under half of them owing to an unresolved V gene in the studies checked, with the rest unexplained. This sample lists 90,000 to 130,000 clones; around 86% were detected once. The ten biggest clones cover under 5% of the sample. The source material was peripheral blood. These receptors were obtained from a man in his forties with acute or convalescent COVID-19.

The rearrangement links TRBV3-1 (or the pseudogene TRBV3-2) to TRBJ2-3; 11 bases map to TRBD2. CDR1 is LGHDT and CDR2 is YNNKEL in the germline V gene (reference sequence). Germline trimming cut 0 bases from V and 6 bases from J; bases unmatched to any gene: 11. The CDR3 sequence is 18 residues long. CDR3 DNA: TGTGCCAGCAGCCAAGATTTGGCTAGCGGGGGGACGAGTGATACGCAGTATTTT. Encoded protein: CASSQDLASGGTSDTQYF.

V usage is TRBV15 and J usage is TRBJ2-3; D call uncertain. Trimming pared 3 bases from V and 0 bases from J, leaving 13 bases between. Germline loops: CDR1 LNHNV, CDR2 YYDKDF (reference sequence). The CDR3 contains 16 residues. The CDR3 coding sequence is TGTGCCACCAGCAGCTACGACTCTCCTAGCACAGATACGCAGTATTTT. It yields the protein CATSSYDSPSTDTQYF.

The chain joins TRBV6-1 to TRBJ1-2; 9 bases are a match to TRBD1. The CDR3 runs to 15 residues. V lost 1 base to trimming and J lost 14 bases; unmatched junction nucleotides: 14. Germline V gives CDR1 MNHNS, CDR2 SASEGT. CDR3 coding DNA: TGTGCCAGCAGTGAAGTTATAGGAGACAGGGGGTCTAGGACCTTC. It yields the protein CASSEVIGDRGSRTF.

In its sample, this clone was seen a few times. The V call is TRBV5-8, the J call TRBJ1-2; 7 bases are shared with TRBD1. V lost 4 bases to trimming and J lost 7 bases; unmatched junction nucleotides: 7. The CDR3 runs 13 residues. CDR1 is SGHTS, CDR2 YDEGEE, per germline. CDR3 DNA sequence: TGTGCCAGCAGCGTTGACAGGGTTGGTGGCTACACCTTC. Amino acids: CASSVDRVGGYTF.

The chain employs TRBV7-8 and TRBJ1-6; D unresolved. The germline CDR1 and CDR2 sequences are SGHVS and FQNEAQ. Trimming took 4 bases from V and 7 from J, leaving 8 bases between them. The CDR3 covers 13 residues. CDR3 loop: CASSSPQNSPLHF. The DNA for the CDR3 is TGTGCCAGCAGCTCGCCACAGAATTCACCCCTCCACTTT.

This sequence joins TRBV2 and TRBJ2-4; possible D gene TRBD1, 6 bases. Germline values: CDR1 SNHLY, CDR2 FYNNEI. The V end lost 6 bases, the J end lost 0 bases, and 12 bases lay between the germline ends. The CDR3 has 15 amino acids. CDR3 coding DNA: TGTGCCAGCAGCTGGACAGATATAGCCAAAAACATTCAGTACTTC. Protein: CASSWTDIAKNIQYF.

The chain combines TRBV5-4 with TRBJ1-1, with D unresolved. Per germline, CDR1 SGHNT and CDR2 YYREEE (reference sequence). The CDR3 extends over 14 amino acids. Trimming stripped 1 base from V and 7 bases from J, with 14 bases between. The CDR3 protein is CASSLSAGMSEAFF. Written as DNA, the CDR3 is TGTGCCAGCAGCTTGTCGGCAGGTATGAGTGAAGCTTTCTTT. Using reference TRBV5-4 and TRBJ1-1 for the parts outside the CDR3, the full variable domain is ETGVTQSPTHLIKTRGQQVTLRCSSQSGHNTVSWYQQALGQGPQFIFQYYREEENGRGNFPPRFSGLQFPNYSSELNVNALELDDSALYLCASSLSAGMSEAFFGQGTRLTVV.

The rearrangement links TRBV19 to TRBJ1-2; 9 bases are a match to TRBD1. The ends lost 2 bases at V and 6 bases at J; junction bases unmatched: 4. The CDR3 extends over 14 amino acids. The V gene's germline CDR1 is LNHDA and CDR2 SQIVND (reference sequence). The CDR3 DNA reads TGTGCCAGTAGTATACAGGGACAGGGTCATGGCTACACCTTC. This codes for CASSIQGQGHGYTF.

The chain employs TRBV6-4 and TRBJ2-5, with 7 bases matching TRBD1. V shed 5 bases, J shed 2 bases, and the junction held 8 bases outside the gene matches. CDR3 length: 15 amino acids. Germline V gene data show CDR1 as MRHNA and CDR2 as SNTAGT. CDR3 nucleotides: TGTGCCAGCAGTCGCTCGACAGGGACACAAGAGACCCAGTACTTC. Its translation: CASSRSTGTQETQYF.

This chain connects TRBV2 to TRBJ1-1, with D tentatively TRBD1 (6 bases). This CDR3 comprises 15 residues. The germline V and J ends were trimmed by 4 bases and 1 base, with 13 bases remaining between them. CDR1 and CDR2 from the germline V gene are SNHLY and FYNNEI. CDR3 protein: CASSGGRQQNTEAFF. CDR3 bases: TGTGCCAGCAGTGGGGGGCGACAGCAGAACACTGAAGCTTTCTTT.